This entry describes one TCR beta chain. This CDR3 has 15 residues. V was pared by 4 bases and J by 10 bases, with 8 bases of the junction left unmatched. CDR1 and CDR2 (germline): SGHRS, YFSETQ. This entry belongs to a study of blood T cell repertoires in COVID-19. Clones were read by immunoSEQ multiplex PCR, and TCRdb kept only the in-frame ones, dropping some. Of 200,000 to 300,000 clones listed, approximately 90% are singletons. The source of this sequence is a woman between 40 and 55 years old with acute or convalescent COVID-19. The specimen sequenced was peripheral blood. This chain joins TRBV5-1 and TRBJ1-6; 10 bases align to TRBD1. The CDR3 DNA sequence: TGCGCCAGCAGCCCGGGGGGACAGGGGAGGTCACCCCTCCACTTT. This sequence encodes CASSPGGQGRSPLHF.